The present entry profiles one T cell receptor (beta chain) with its context. Its recognized antigen is unknown. This clone may be a read error of a much larger clone one base away. Naive CD8 T cell libraries were made from approximately 22,000 to 940,000 sorted cells using 10%, 30% or 50% of purified RNA. On a BD FACSAria II, naive CD8 T cells were FACS-sorted as CD8+CD4-CCR7+CD45RA+ and collected into RLT Plus buffer. Ten to eleven TCR copies' worth of Jurkat RNA were spiked into roughly 19,000-1,000,000 naive CD8 T cell samples to test detection sensitivity. Enrichment of CD8 T cells was performed with RosetteSep CD8+ T Cell Enrichment Cocktail and Ficoll-Paque, after which ACK red cell lysis was carried out. The sample comes from a study of molecular identifiers for immune sequencing clone quantification (dated by TCRdb to the late 2010s). Study-wide context: For a replicate experiment, RNA from about 21,000 or 97,000 naive CD8 T cells was divided into five aliquots, of which four were sequenced. The study was a methods study using CD8 T cells to benchmark molecular-identifier clustering-based TCR repertoire sequencing (MIDCIRS) and TCR RNA copy counting.

From its cysteine to its phenylalanine, the CDR3 spans 18 amino acids. The entry retains the CDR3 DNA only, 54 bases that are in frame from base 1. V drops 3 bases and J drops 0 bases, leaving 18 bases in between. Looking up the germline V gene yields CDR1 SGHTA and CDR2 FQGTGA. The library was produced with PCR. These reads were obtained on an Illumina HiSeq 4000. Bulk TCR libraries were prepared as previously described, using TCR primers listed in Table S5. Total RNA was purified with the Qiagen AllPrep DNA/RNA kit. Reads from multiple sequencing runs of the same library were pooled before analysis. The original pipeline was this. Reads were retained only if their TCR constant sequence matched exactly, and those retained reads were trimmed to 150 nt and grouped according to their 12-nt molecular barcodes. Reads within each barcode group were sub-clustered using a 15% Levenshtein threshold, and quality-weighted consensus sequences were constructed for each RNA molecule. Non-functional sequences were excluded, and lower-count sequences lying one edit away from another sequence were also excluded. On the basis of fitting two negative binomial distributions, barcode sub-clusters with fewer than 20% of the maximum read count were discarded. TCRdb itself trimmed the public reads at Q25 with fastp, ran MiXCR and retained productive beta chains. Rows are unified per CDR3 protein, each entry keeping the most common DNA and genes. What appears here as the V and J calls and clone size reflects TCRdb's work, not the paper's. Present in this sample are about 640,000 distinct CDR3 sequences, about 20% of which were seen just once. The ten top clones hold 0.85% of the sample.

Paper-wide results and their limitations: Spiked-in Jurkat TCR RNA equal to a single cell's worth was reported to be detectable even within 1,100,000 naive CD8 T cells. Without barcode sub-clustering, chimeric consensus sequences inflated TCR diversity; chimeras reached as high as 47%. Modeling estimated about 2.8 recovered TCR RNA copies per cell, compared with around 9.7 by digital PCR, which implies about 30% capture efficiency. Spiked-in Jurkat TCR RNA (around 9 copies' worth), which is not part of the donor repertoire, was contained in the naive libraries. Highly expanded clone sizes could be underestimated because identical TCR molecules may share a barcode. In CMV-specific effector cells, over 97% of molecules were held by clones above 20 RNA copies, whereas under 1% of molecules were held by such clones in naive cells.

The source of this sequence is a human donor in good health. Some libraries in this study had Jurkat cell RNA spiked in. The sequenced sample was naive CD8+ T cells from blood, with Jurkat cell RNA spiked in. The cell subset or site label on this specimen signifies: FACS-sorted CD8+CD4-CCR7+CD45RA+ naive T cells. Recombination joined TRBV7-3 with TRBJ2-1; TRBD2 is a possible D gene, resting on 6 matching bases. The CDR3 loop reads CASSFGPPVDYSYNEQFF. The nucleotide sequence is TGTGCCAGCAGCTTTGGGCCTCCCGTGGACTACTCCTACAATGAGCAGTTCTTC.